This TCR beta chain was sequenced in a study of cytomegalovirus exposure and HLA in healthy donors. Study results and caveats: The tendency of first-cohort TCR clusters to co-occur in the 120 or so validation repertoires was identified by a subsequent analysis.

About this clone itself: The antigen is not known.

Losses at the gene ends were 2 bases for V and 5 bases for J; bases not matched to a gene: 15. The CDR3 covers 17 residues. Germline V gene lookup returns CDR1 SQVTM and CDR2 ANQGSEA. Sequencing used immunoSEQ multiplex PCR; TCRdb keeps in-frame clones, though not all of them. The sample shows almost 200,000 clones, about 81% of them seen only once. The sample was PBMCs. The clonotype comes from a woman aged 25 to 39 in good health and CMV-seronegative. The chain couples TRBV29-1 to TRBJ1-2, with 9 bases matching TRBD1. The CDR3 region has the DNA TGCAGCGTTGAACATTTCGGGACAGGGCGGAGGATATATGGCTACACCTTC. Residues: CSVEHFGTGRRIYGYTF. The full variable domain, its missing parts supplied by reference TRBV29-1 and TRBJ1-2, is SAVISQKPSRDICQRGTSLTIQCQVDSQVTMMFWYRQQPGQSLTLIATANQGSEATYESGFVIDKFPISRPNLTFSTLTVSNMSPEDSSIYLCSVEHFGTGRRIYGYTFGSGTRLTVV.